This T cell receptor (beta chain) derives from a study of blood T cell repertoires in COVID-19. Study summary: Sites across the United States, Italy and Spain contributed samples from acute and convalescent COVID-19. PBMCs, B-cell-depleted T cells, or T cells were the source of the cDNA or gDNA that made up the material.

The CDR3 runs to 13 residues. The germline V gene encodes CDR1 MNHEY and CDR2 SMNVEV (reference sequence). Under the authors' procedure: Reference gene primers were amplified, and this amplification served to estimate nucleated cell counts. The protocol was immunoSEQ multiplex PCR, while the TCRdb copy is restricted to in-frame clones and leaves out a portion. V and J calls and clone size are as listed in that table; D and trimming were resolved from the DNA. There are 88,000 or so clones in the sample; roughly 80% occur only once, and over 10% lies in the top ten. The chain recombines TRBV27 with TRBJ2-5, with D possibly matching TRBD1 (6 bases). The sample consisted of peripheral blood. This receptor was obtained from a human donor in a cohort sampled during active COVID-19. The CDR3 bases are TGTGGGGGGCCCCAGGGTCGCCAAGAGACCCAGTACTTC. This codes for CGGPQGRQETQYF.